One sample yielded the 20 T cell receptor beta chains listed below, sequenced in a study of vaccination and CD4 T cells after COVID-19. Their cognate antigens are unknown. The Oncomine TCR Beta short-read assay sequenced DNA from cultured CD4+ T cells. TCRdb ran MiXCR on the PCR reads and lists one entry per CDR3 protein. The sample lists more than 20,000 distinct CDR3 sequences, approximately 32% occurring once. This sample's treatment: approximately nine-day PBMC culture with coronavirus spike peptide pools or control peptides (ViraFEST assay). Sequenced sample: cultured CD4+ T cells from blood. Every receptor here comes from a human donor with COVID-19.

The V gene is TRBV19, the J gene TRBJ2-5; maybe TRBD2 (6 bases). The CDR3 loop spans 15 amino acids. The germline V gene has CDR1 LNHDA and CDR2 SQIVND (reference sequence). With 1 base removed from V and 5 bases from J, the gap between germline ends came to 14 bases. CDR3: CASSIAGVNPETQYF. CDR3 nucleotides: TGTGCCAGTAGTATAGCGGGGGTAAACCCCGAGACCCAGTACTTC.

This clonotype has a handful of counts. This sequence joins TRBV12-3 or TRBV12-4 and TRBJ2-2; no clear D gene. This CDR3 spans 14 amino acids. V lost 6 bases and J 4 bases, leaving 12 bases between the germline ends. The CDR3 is CASSKLTITGELFF. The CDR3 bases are TGTGCCAGCAGCAAGCTGACAATCACCGGGGAGCTGTTTTTT.

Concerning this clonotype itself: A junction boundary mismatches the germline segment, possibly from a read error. Here the CDR3 reads CASKQPGQGSSWDF. The DNA of the CDR3 is TGTGCCAGCAAGCAACCGGGACAGGGGTCCTCTTGGGACTTC. The rearrangement links TRBV6-1 to TRBJ2-7; the match to TRBD1 covers 10 bases. This CDR3 spans 14 amino acids. Germline V gene data show CDR1 as MNHNS and CDR2 as SASEGT.

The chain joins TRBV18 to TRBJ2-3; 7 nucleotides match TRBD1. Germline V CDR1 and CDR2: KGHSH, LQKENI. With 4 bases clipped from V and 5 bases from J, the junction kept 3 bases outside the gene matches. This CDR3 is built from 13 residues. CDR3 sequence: CASSLQGRDTQYF. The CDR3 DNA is TGTGCCAGCTCACTACAGGGGAGAGATACGCAGTATTTT.

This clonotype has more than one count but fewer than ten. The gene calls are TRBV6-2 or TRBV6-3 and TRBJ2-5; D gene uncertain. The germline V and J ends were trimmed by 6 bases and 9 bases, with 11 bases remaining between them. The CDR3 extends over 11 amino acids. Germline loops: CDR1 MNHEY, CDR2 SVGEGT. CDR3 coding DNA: TGTGCCAGCAGCCCCCTAACGGCCCAGTACTTC. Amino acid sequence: CASSPLTAQYF.

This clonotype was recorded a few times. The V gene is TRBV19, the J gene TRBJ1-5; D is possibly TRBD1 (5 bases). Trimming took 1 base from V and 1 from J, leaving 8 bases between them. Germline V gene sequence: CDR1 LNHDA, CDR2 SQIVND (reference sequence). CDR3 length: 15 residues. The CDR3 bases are TGTGCCAGTAGTATAGGGGGGGGGAGCAATCAGCCCCAGCATTTT. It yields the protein CASSIGGGSNQPQHF.

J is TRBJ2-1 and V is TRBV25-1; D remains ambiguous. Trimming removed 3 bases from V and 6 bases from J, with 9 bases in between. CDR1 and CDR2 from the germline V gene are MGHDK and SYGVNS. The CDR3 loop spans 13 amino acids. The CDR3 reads CASSDPRINEQFF. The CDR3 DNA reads TGTGCCAGCAGTGACCCCAGGATCAATGAGCAGTTCTTC.

DNA of the CDR3: TGTGCCAGTAGTATAGCTTTGGGGATACAAGAGACCCAGTACTTC. Protein product: CASSIALGIQETQYF. The gene calls are TRBV19 and TRBJ2-5; D remains unclear. The CDR3 sequence is 15 residues long. The germline V gene encodes CDR1 LNHDA and CDR2 SQIVND (reference sequence). V lost 1 base and J lost 2, with 11 bases in between.

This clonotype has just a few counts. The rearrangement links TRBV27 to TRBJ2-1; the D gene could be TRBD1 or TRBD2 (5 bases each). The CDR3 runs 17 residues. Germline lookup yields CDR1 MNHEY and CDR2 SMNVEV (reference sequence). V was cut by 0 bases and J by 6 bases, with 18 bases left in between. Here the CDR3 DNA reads TGTGCCAGCAGTTTATCCTTTTCGGGACGCGGCGGCAATGAGCAGTTCTTC. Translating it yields CASSLSFSGRGGNEQFF.

This CDR3 reads CATKQGGQADGANVLTF. The DNA of the CDR3 is TGTGCCACAAAACAGGGGGGACAGGCCGACGGGGCCAACGTCCTGACTTTC. V gene TRBV19 combines with J gene TRBJ2-6; 8 bases match TRBD1. Germline values: CDR1 LNHDA, CDR2 SQIVND (reference sequence). This CDR3 contains 17 residues. Trimming took 10 bases from V and 4 from J; bases not matched to a gene: 15.

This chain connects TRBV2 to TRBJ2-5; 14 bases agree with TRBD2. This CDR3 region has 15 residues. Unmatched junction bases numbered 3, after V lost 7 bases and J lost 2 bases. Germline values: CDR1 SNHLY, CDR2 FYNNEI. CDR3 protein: CASTGLAGGQETQYF. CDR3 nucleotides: TGTGCCAGCACCGGACTAGCGGGGGGACAAGAGACCCAGTACTTC.

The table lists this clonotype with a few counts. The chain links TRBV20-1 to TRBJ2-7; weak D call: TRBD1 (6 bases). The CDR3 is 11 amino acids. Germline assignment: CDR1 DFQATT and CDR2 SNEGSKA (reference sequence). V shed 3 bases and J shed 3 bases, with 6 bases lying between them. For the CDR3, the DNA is TGCAGTGCTAGGGACAGCTACGAGCAGTACTTC. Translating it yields CSARDSYEQYF.

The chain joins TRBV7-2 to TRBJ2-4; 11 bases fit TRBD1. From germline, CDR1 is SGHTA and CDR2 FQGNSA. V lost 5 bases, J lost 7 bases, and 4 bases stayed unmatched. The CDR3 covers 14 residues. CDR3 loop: CASSGQGAGNIQYF. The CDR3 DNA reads TGTGCCAGCAGCGGACAGGGGGCTGGGAACATTCAGTACTTC.

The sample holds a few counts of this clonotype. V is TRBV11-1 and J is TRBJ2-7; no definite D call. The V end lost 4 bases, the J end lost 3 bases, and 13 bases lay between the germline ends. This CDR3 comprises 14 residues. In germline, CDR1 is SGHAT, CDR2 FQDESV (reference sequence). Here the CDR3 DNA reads TGTGCCAGCAGCTCCCGGACCAGGAGCTACGAGCAGTACTTC. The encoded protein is CASSSRTRSYEQYF.

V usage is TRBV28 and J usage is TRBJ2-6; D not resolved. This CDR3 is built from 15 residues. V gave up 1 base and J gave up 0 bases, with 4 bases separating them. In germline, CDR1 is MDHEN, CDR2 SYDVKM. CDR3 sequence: CASSLSRSGANVLTF. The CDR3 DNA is TGTGCCAGCAGTTTATCCCGCTCTGGGGCCAACGTCCTGACTTTC.

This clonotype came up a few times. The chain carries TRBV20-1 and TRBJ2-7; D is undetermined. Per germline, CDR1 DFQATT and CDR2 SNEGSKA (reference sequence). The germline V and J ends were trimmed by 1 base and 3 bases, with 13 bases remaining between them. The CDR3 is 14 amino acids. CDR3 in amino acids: CSARVSSGNYEQYF. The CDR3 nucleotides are TGCAGTGCTAGAGTCAGCTCCGGAAACTACGAGCAGTACTTC.

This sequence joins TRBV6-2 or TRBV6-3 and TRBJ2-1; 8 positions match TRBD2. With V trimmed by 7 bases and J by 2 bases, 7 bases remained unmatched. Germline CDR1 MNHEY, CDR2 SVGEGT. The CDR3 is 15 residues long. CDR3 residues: CASITSGTAYNEQFF. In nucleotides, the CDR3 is TGTGCCAGCATCACTAGCGGAACCGCCTACAATGAGCAGTTCTTC.

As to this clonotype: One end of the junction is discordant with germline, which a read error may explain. CDR3 DNA sequence: TGTGCCAGCAGCTTAGCAGACGCAAACTCCCATAATTCACCCCTCCACTTT. Its translation is CASSLADANSHNSPLHF. V is TRBV7-6 and J is TRBJ1-6; D not resolved. CDR3 length: 17 amino acids. From germline, CDR1 is SGHVS and CDR2 FNYEAQ. The whole variable domain, filled in from reference TRBV7-6 and TRBJ1-6, reads GAGVSQSPRYKVTKRGQDVALRCDPISGHVSLYWYRQALGQGPEFLTYFNYEAQQDKSGLPNDRFSAERPEGSISTLTIQRTEQRDSAMYRCASSLADANSHNSPLHFGNGTRLTVT.

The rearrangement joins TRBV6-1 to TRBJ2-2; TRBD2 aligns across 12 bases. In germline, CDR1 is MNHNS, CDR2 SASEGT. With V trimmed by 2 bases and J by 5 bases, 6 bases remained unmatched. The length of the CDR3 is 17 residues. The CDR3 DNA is TGTGCCAGCAGTGAATCTAGCGGGGGGGCTAATACCGGGGAGCTGTTTTTT. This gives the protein CASSESSGGANTGELFF.

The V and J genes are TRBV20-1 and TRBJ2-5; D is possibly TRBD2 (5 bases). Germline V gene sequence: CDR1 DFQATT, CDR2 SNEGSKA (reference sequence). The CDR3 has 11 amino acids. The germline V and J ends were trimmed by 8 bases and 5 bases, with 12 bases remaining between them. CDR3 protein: CSPRGGETQYF. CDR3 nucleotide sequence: TGCAGTCCTCGGGGTGGGGAGACCCAGTACTTC.